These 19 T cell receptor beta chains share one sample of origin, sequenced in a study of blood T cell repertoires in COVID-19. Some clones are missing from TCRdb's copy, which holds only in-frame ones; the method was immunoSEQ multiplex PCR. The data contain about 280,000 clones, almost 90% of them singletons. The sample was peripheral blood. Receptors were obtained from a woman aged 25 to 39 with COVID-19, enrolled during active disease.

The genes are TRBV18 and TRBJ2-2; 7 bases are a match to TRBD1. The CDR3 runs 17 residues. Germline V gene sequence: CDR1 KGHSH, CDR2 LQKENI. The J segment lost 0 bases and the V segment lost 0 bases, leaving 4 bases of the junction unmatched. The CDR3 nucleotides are TGTGCCAGCTCACCACCAATGGGACAGTCGAACACCGGGGAGCTGTTTTTT. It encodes CASSPPMGQSNTGELFF.

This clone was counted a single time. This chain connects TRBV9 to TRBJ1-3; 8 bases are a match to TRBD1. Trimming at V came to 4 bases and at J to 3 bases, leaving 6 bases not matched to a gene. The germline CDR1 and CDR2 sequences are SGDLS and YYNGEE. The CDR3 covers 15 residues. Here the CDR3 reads CASSSDRGGGNTIYF. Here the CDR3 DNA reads TGTGCCAGCAGCTCCGACAGGGGAGGTGGAAACACCATATATTTT. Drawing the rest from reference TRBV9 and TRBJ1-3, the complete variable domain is DSGVTQTPKHLITATGQRVTLRCSPRSGDLSVYWYQQSLDQGLQFLIQYYNGEERAKGNILERFSAQQFPDLHSELNLSSLELGDSALYFCASSSDRGGGNTIYFGEGSWLTVV.

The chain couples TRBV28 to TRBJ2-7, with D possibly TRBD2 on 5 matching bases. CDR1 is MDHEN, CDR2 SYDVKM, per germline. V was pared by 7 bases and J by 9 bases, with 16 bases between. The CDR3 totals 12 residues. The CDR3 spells CASIDRGPMQYF. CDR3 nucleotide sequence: TGTGCCAGCATCGATCGGGGTCCTATGCAGTACTTC.

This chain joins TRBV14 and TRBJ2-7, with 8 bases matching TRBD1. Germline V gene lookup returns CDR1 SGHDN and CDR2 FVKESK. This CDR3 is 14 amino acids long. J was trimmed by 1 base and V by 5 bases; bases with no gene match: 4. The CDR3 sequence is CASSVRTGSYEQYF. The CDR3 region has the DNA TGTGCCAGCAGCGTCCGGACAGGGTCCTACGAGCAGTACTTC.

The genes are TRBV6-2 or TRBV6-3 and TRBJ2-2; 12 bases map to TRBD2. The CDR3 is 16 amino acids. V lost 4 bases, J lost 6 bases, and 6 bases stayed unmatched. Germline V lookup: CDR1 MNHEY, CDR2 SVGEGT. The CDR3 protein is CASSLLTSGRAGELFF. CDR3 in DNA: TGTGCCAGCAGTTTGCTGACTAGCGGGAGAGCCGGGGAGCTGTTTTTT.

The CDR3: CASSLAPGQAGYEQYF. The CDR3 nucleotides are TGTGCCAGCAGCTTGGCCCCCGGTCAGGCGGGCTACGAGCAGTACTTC. This chain connects TRBV5-5 to TRBJ2-7, with D perhaps matching TRBD2 (5 bases). Trimming cost V 0 bases and J 3 bases, with 16 bases left between them. CDR3 length: 16 amino acids. In germline, CDR1 is SGHKS, CDR2 YYEKEE (reference sequence).

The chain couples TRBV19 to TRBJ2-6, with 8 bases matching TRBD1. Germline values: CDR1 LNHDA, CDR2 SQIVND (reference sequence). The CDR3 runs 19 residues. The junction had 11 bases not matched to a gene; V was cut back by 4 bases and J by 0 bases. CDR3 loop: CASSTGSRDRFSGANVLTF. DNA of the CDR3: TGTGCCAGTAGTACCGGAAGCCGGGACAGGTTCTCTGGGGCCAACGTCCTGACTTTC.

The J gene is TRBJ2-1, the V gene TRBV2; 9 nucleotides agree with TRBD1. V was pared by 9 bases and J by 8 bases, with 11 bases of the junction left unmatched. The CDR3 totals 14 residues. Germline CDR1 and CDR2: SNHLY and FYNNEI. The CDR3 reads CASRGGTGLDEQFF. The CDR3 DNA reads TGTGCCAGTCGAGGCGGGACAGGGCTGGATGAGCAGTTCTTC.

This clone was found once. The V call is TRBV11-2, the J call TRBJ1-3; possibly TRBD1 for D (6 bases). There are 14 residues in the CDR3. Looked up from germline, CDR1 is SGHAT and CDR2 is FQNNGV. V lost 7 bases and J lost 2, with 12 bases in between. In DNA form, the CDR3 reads TGTGCCAGCACCCTACAGGGCCCTGGAAACACCATATATTTT. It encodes CASTLQGPGNTIYF.

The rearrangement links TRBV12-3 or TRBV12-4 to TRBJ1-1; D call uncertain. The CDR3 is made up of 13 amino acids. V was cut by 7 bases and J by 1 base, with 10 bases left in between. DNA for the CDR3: TGTGCCAGCACCTTGACACCGAACACTGAAGCTTTCTTT. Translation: CASTLTPNTEAFF.

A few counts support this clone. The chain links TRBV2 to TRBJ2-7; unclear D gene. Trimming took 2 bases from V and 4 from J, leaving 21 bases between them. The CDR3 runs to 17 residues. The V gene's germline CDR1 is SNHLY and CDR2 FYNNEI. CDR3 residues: CASSEPTRSGTIYEQYF. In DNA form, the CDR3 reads TGTGCCAGCAGTGAACCCACTCGGTCAGGAACAATTTACGAGCAGTACTTC.

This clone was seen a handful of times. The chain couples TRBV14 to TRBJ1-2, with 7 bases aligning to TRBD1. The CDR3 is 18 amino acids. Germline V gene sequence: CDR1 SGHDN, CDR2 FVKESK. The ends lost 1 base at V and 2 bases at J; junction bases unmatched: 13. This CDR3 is CASSQAESDRAGNYGYTF. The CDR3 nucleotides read TGTGCCAGCAGCCAAGCCGAGAGTGACAGGGCGGGAAACTATGGCTACACCTTC.

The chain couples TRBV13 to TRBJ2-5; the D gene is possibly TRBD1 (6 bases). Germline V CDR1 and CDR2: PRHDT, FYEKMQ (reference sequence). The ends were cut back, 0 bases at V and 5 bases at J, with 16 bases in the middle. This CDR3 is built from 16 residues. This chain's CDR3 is CASSLGQGDGDETQYF. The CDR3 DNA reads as TGTGCCAGCAGCTTAGGACAGGGCGACGGCGATGAGACCCAGTACTTC.

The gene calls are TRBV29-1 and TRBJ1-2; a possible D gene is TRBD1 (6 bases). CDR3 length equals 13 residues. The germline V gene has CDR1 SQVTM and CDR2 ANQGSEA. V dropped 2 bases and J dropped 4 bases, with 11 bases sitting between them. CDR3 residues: CSVEYGRGYGYTF. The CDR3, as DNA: TGCAGCGTTGAATACGGCAGGGGCTATGGCTACACCTTC.

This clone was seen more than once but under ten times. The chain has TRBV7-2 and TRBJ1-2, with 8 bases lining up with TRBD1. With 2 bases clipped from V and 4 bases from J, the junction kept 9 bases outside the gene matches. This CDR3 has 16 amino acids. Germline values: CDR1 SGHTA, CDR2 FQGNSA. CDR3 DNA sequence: TGTGCCAGCAGCTTACTCAGGGGGCGCGGATTCTATGGCTACACCTTC. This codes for CASSLLRGRGFYGYTF.

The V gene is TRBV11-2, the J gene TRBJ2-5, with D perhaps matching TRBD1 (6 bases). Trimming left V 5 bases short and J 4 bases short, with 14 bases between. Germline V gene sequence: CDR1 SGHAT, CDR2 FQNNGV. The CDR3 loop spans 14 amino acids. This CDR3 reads CASSPGTSGETQYF. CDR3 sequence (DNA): TGTGCCAGCAGCCCCGGGACATCAGGAGAGACCCAGTACTTC.

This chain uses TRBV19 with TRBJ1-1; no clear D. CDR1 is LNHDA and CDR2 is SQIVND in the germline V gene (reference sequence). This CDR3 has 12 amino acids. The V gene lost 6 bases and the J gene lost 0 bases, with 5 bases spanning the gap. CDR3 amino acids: CASRDMNTEAFF. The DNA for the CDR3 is TGTGCCAGTAGAGACATGAACACTGAAGCTTTCTTT.

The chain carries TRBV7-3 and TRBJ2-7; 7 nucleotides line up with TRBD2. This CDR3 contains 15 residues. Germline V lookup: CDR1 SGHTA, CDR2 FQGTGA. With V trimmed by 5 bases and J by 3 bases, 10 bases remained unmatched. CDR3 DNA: TGTGCCAGCAGCCTCGCTAGCGGATCAAACTACGAGCAGTACTTC. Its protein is CASSLASGSNYEQYF.

The DNA of the CDR3 is TGTGCCAGCAGCCGCTATGGTGGCTACACCTTC. Protein: CASSRYGGYTF. The genes are TRBV11-2 and TRBJ1-2; no firm D call. The CDR3 is made up of 11 amino acids. V lost 5 bases and J lost 7, with 8 bases in between. Germline CDR1 reads SGHAT; CDR2 reads FQNNGV.